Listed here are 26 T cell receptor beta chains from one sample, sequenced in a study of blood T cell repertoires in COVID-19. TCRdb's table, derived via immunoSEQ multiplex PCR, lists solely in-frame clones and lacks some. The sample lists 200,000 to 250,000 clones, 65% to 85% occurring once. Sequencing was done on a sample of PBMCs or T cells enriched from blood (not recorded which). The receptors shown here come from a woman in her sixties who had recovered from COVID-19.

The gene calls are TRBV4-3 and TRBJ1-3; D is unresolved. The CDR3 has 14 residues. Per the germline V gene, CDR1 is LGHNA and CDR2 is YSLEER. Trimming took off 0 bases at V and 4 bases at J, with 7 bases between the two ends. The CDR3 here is CASSQEARGNTIYF. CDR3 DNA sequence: TGCGCCAGCAGCCAAGAAGCTAGAGGAAACACCATATATTTT.

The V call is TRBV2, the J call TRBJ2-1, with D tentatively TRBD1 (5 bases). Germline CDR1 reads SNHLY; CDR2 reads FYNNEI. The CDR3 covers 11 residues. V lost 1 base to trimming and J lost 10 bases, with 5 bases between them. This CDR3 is CASSEGGEQFF. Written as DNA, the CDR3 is TGTGCCAGCAGTGAAGGGGGCGAGCAGTTCTTC.

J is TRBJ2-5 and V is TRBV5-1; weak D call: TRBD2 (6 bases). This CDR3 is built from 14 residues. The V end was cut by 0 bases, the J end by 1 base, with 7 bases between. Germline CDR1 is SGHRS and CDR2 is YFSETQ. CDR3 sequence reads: CASSLGEAQETQYF. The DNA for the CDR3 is TGCGCCAGCAGCTTGGGGGAGGCCCAAGAGACCCAGTACTTC.

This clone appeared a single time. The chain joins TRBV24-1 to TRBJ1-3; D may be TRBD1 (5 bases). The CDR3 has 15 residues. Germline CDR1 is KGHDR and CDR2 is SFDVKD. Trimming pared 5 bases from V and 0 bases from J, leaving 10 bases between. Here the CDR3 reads CATSVSGLSGNTIYF. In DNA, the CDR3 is TGTGCCACCAGTGTGTCAGGGCTCTCTGGAAACACCATATATTTT.

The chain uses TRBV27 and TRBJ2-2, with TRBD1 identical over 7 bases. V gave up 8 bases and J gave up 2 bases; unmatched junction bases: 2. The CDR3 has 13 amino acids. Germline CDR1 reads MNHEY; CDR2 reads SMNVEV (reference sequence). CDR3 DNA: TGTGCCAGCCGGGACAGCAACACCGGGGAGCTGTTTTTT. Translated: CASRDSNTGELFF.

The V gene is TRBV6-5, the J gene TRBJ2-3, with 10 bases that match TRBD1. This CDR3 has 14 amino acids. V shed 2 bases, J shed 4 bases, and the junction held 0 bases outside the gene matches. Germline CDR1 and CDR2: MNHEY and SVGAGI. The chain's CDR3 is CASSYDRGPDTQYF. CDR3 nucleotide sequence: TGTGCCAGCAGTTACGACAGGGGGCCAGATACGCAGTATTTT.

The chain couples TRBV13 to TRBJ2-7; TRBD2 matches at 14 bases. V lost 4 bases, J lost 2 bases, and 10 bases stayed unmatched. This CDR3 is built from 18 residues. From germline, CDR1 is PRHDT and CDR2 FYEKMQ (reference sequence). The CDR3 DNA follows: TGTGCCAGCAGCTCCGGGACTAGCGGGAGTGAGAACCCCTACGAGCAGTACTTC. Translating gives CASSSGTSGSENPYEQYF.

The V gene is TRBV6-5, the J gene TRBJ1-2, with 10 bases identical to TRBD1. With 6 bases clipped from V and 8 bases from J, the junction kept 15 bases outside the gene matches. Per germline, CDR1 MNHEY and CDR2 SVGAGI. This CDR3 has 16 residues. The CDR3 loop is CASSYGTGDNAWGYTF. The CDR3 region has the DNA TGTGCCAGCAGCTACGGGACAGGGGACAATGCGTGGGGCTACACCTTC.

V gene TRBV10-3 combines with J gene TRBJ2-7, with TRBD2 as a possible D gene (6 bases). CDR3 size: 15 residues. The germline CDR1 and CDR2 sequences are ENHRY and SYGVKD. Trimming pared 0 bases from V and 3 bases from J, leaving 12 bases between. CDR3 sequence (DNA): TGTGCCATCAGTGAGTCTCTGGACGGGGGCTACGAGCAGTACTTC. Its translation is CAISESLDGGYEQYF.

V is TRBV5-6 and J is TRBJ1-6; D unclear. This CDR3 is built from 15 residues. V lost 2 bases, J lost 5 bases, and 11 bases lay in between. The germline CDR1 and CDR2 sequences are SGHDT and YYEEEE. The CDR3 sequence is CASSLRGYHNSPLHF. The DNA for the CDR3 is TGTGCCAGCAGCTTACGAGGGTATCATAATTCACCCCTCCACTTT.

CDR3 nucleotide sequence: TGCGCCAGCAGCTTGGACAGAAACCCCTACGAGCAGTACTTC. Protein product: CASSLDRNPYEQYF. The chain carries TRBV5-1 and TRBJ2-7; D unresolved. The germline gives CDR1 SGHRS, CDR2 YFSETQ. The CDR3 contains 14 residues. The V end was cut by 0 bases, the J end by 2 bases, with 9 bases between.

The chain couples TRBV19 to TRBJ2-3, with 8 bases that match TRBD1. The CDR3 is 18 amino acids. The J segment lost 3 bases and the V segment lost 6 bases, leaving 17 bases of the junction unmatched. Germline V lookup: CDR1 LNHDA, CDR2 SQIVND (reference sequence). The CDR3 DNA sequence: TGTGCCAGTAGGGCGGCGGGTAGTGGACAGGGAAAAACAGATACGCAGTATTTT. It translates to CASRAAGSGQGKTDTQYF.

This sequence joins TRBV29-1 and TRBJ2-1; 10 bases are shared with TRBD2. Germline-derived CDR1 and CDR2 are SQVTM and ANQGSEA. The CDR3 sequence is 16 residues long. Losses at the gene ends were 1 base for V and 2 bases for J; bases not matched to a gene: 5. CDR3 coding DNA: TGCAGCGTTGAAGCTTCTAGCGGGGGCCCCTACAATGAGCAGTTCTTC. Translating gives CSVEASSGGPYNEQFF.

In DNA, the CDR3 is TGCGCCAGCAGCTTTGCGGTCAACAATGAAAAACTGTTTTTT. It encodes CASSFAVNNEKLFF. This chain uses TRBV5-1 with TRBJ1-4; D is ambiguous. CDR1 is SGHRS, CDR2 YFSETQ, per germline. The CDR3 is 14 residues long. The germline V and J ends were trimmed by 2 bases and 5 bases, with 10 bases remaining between them.

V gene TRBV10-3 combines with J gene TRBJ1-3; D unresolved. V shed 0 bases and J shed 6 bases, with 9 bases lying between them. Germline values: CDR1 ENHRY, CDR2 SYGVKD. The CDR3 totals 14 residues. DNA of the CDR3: TGTGCCATCAGTGAGTCTGGTAGAACAAACACCATATATTTT. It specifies CAISESGRTNTIYF.

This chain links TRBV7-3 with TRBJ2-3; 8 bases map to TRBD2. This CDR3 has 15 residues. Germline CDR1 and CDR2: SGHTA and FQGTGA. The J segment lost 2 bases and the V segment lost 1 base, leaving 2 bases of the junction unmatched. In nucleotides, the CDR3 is TGTGCCAGCAGCTTAAGCGGGGGGATCACAGATACGCAGTATTTT. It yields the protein CASSLSGGITDTQYF. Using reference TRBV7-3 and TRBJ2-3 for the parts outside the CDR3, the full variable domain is GAGVSQTPSNKVTEKGKYVELRCDPISGHTALYWYRQSLGQGPEFLIYFQGTGAADDSGLPNDRFFAVRPEGSVSTLKIQRTERGDSAVYLCASSLSGGITDTQYFGPGTRLTVL.

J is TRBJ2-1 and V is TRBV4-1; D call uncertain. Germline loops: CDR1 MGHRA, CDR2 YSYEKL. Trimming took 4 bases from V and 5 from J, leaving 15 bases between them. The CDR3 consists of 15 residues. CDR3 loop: CASSPVSTRNNEQFF. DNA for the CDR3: TGCGCCAGCAGCCCCGTCTCGACAAGAAACAATGAGCAGTTCTTC.

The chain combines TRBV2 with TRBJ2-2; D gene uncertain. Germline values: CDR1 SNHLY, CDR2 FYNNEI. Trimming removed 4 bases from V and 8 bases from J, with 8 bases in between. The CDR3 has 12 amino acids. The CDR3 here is CASSALFGELFF. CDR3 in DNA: TGTGCCAGCAGTGCCCTATTTGGGGAGCTGTTTTTT.

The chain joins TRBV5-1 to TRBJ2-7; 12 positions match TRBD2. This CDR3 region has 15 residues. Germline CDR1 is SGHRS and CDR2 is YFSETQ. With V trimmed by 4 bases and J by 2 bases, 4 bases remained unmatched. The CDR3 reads CASSNLAGGPYEQYF. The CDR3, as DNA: TGCGCCAGCAGCAATCTAGCGGGAGGGCCCTACGAGCAGTACTTC.

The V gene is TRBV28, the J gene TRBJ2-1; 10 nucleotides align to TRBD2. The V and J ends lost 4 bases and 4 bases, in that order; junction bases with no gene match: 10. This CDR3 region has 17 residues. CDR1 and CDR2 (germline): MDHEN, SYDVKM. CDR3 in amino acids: CASSSSEAGGKYNEQFF. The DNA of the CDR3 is TGTGCCAGCAGTTCGTCTGAAGCGGGAGGGAAATACAATGAGCAGTTCTTC.

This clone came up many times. Written as DNA, the CDR3 is TGTGCCAGTAAACCTACGGGGATGAACACTGAAGCTTTCTTT. Translation: CASKPTGMNTEAFF. The rearrangement links TRBV19 to TRBJ1-1; D is uncertain. CDR1 is LNHDA, CDR2 SQIVND, per germline (reference sequence). Trimming shortened V by 7 bases and J by 0 bases, and 12 bases separated the two germline ends. The CDR3 consists of 14 residues.

The CDR3 loop reads CASSLFGQDGYTF. The CDR3, as DNA: TGTGCCAGCAGCTTGTTCGGACAGGATGGCTACACCTTC. This sequence joins TRBV5-4 and TRBJ1-2, with 7 bases fitting TRBD1. J gave up 6 bases and V 1 base, and 3 bases lay outside the gene matches. The CDR3 extends over 13 amino acids. Germline V gene data show CDR1 as SGHNT and CDR2 as YYREEE (reference sequence).

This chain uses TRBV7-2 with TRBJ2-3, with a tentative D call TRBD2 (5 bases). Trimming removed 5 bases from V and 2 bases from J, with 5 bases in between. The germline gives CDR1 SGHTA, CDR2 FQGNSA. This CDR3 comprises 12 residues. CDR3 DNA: TGTGCCAGCAGCCGGGACACAGATACGCAGTATTTT. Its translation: CASSRDTDTQYF.

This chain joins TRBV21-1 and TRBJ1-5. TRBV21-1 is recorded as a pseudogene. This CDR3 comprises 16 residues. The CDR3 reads CASSKVGGACRQPQHF. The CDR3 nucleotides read TGTGCCAGCAGCAAAGTGGGGGGGGCCTGTCGACAGCCCCAGCATTTT.

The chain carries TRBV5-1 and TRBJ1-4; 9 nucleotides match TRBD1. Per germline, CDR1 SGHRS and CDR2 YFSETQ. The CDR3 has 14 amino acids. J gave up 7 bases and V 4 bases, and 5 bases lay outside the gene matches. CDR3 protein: CASSPQGAGEKLFF. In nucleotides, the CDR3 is TGCGCCAGCAGCCCACAGGGGGCAGGTGAAAAACTGTTTTTT.

The CDR3 region is CASSQGHTDTQYF. CDR3 nucleotide sequence: TGTGCCAGCAGCCAGGGACACACAGATACGCAGTATTTT. The chain joins TRBV3-1 (or the pseudogene TRBV3-2) to TRBJ2-3; D perhaps matches TRBD1 (6 bases). CDR1 is LGHDT, CDR2 YNNKEL, per germline (reference sequence). The CDR3 totals 13 residues. The ends were cut back, 3 bases at V and 2 bases at J, with 6 bases in the middle.